Listed here is a single T cell receptor (beta chain). This table comes from immunoSEQ multiplex PCR, and its TCRdb copy is limited to in-frame clones, with some not included. The data contain 20,000 to 25,000 clones, 70% to 90% of them singletons. This sample stems from a study of OX40 agonist ivuxolimab in advanced cancers. Overall study context: The dose-escalation group included hepatocellular carcinoma, melanoma, renal cell carcinoma and head and neck cancer.

Germline assignment: CDR1 SGHNT and CDR2 YYREEE (reference sequence). The CDR3 spans 14 residues. Trimming removed 0 bases from V and 5 bases from J, with 11 bases in between. Samples of blood were obtained at baseline, on cycle 4 day 1, and on cycle 7 day 1. The sequencing here drew on CD4+ or CD8+ T cells sorted from blood, taken in a trial of the OX40 agonist ivuxolimab. This TCR was recovered from an adult with an advanced solid tumor such as melanoma, head and neck, liver or kidney cancer. The J gene is TRBJ2-5, the V gene TRBV5-4; either TRBD1 or TRBD2 may fit D (6 bases each). CDR3 loop: CASSLARGLETQYF. Here the CDR3 DNA reads TGTGCCAGCAGCTTGGCTCGGGGGCTTGAGACCCAGTACTTC.